The entry below gives a single T cell receptor (beta chain) sequence along with its context. These data are taken from a study of human thymus T cells. Produced via immunoSEQ multiplex PCR; TCRdb's table is partial and in-frame only. In the table there are 55,000 to 70,000 clones, approximately 95% of which are singletons. The germline V gene encodes CDR1 MNHNY and CDR2 SVGAGI (reference sequence). The V gene lost 5 bases and the J gene lost 9 bases, with 14 bases spanning the gap. This CDR3 spans 12 amino acids. V usage is TRBV6-6 and J usage is TRBJ2-7; D is perhaps TRBD1 (6 bases). Sequencing was done on a sample of blood. This receptor was obtained from a boy under two years old with a congenital heart defect but otherwise immunologically healthy. CDR3 sequence: CASSQQGAGQYF. The CDR3 coding sequence is TGTGCCAGCAGTCAACAGGGCGCCGGGCAGTACTTC.